A single sample gave rise to the 14 T cell receptor beta chains below, sequenced in a study of cytomegalovirus exposure and HLA in healthy donors. PCR employed 60 Vbeta and 13 Jbeta primers. Clones were sequenced by immunoSEQ multiplex PCR, and TCRdb holds only the in-frame ones, with some missing. Among about 150,000 clones listed, about 80% were seen once. Sequenced: PBMCs. These receptors originate from a man aged 40-49 years in good health and CMV-seronegative.

This chain connects TRBV11-3 to TRBJ2-3; TRBD2 matches at 13 bases. V was clipped by 1 base and J by 0 bases; unmatched bases: 4. There are 18 residues in the CDR3. CDR1 and CDR2 (germline): SGHNT, YENEEA. The CDR3 loop reads CASSLGLAGGASTDTQYF. Written as DNA, the CDR3 is TGTGCCAGCAGCTTAGGACTAGCGGGGGGAGCTAGCACAGATACGCAGTATTTT.

The chain is built from TRBV10-3 and TRBJ2-2; 10 bases match TRBD1. V was pared by 6 bases and J by 4 bases, with 5 bases of the junction left unmatched. Per the germline V gene, CDR1 is ENHRY and CDR2 is SYGVKD. The CDR3 totals 15 residues. The CDR3 sequence: CAIRGTGAFTGELFF. In DNA form, the CDR3 reads TGTGCCATCAGGGGGACAGGGGCTTTCACCGGGGAGCTGTTTTTT.

This clone was counted only a few times. The chain has TRBV18 and TRBJ1-6; 7 nucleotides match TRBD1. The trim removed 3 bases at V and 8 bases at J, leaving 7 bases unmatched. CDR3 size: 15 residues. From germline, CDR1 is KGHSH and CDR2 LQKENI. CDR3 sequence: CASSPSGQIDSPLHF. The CDR3, as DNA: TGTGCCAGCTCACCGTCGGGACAGATAGATTCACCCCTCCACTTT.

V gene TRBV6-1 combines with J gene TRBJ2-2, with 7 bases lining up with TRBD1. Looked up from germline, CDR1 is MNHNS and CDR2 is SASEGT. V gave up 0 bases and J gave up 0 bases; unmatched junction bases: 7. This CDR3 is built from 18 residues. The CDR3 loop reads CASSEALRGQPNTGELFF. Written as DNA, the CDR3 is TGTGCCAGCAGTGAAGCGCTTCGGGGACAGCCGAACACCGGGGAGCTGTTTTTT.

This clone was seen a handful of times. The chain couples TRBV20-1 to TRBJ2-5; D unresolved. This CDR3 comprises 11 residues. V was trimmed by 0 bases and J by 9 bases, leaving 8 bases between them. Germline V gene data show CDR1 as DFQATT and CDR2 as SNEGSKA (reference sequence). The CDR3 DNA reads as TGCAGTGCTAGAGATACCCCGGCCCAGTACTTC. It is translated as CSARDTPAQYF.

This clone came up a few times. The chain has TRBV5-1 and TRBJ1-1, with D possibly matching TRBD1 (6 bases). V was shortened by 5 bases and J by 4 bases, with 15 bases between the two germline ends. The germline V gene has CDR1 SGHRS and CDR2 YFSETQ. The CDR3 has 14 amino acids. CDR3 DNA: TGCGCCAGCAGTGAGGGGACAACGGGCACTGAAGCTTTCTTT. Protein: CASSEGTTGTEAFF.

In its sample, this clone was seen a few times. This chain connects TRBV19 to TRBJ1-3, with a weak D call TRBD1 (5 bases). The CDR3 has 15 residues. Trimming pared 5 bases from V and 0 bases from J, leaving 11 bases between. Germline-derived CDR1 and CDR2 are LNHDA and SQIVND (reference sequence). CDR3 sequence: CASSQTVLSGNTIYF. The CDR3 nucleotides are TGTGCCAGTAGTCAGACAGTCCTCTCTGGAAACACCATATATTTT.

CDR3 in amino acids: CAWSVRVSNYEQYF. CDR3 coding DNA: TGTGCCTGGAGTGTACGAGTATCTAACTACGAGCAGTACTTC. The chain has TRBV30 and TRBJ2-7; D remains ambiguous. The CDR3 is 14 residues long. Trimming pared 0 bases from V and 3 bases from J, leaving 12 bases between. The germline V gene encodes CDR1 GTSNPN and CDR2 SVGIG (reference sequence). Looking up the rest from reference TRBV30 and TRBJ2-7 gives the full variable domain: SQTIHQWPATLVQPVGSPLSLECTVEGTSNPNLYWYRQAAGRGLQLLFYSVGIGQISSEVPQNLSASRPQDRQFILSSKKLLLSDSGFYLCAWSVRVSNYEQYFGPGTRLTVT.

V usage is TRBV5-1 and J usage is TRBJ2-1, with 7 bases lining up with TRBD1. CDR1 and CDR2 (germline): SGHRS, YFSETQ. CDR3 length equals 17 residues. With 2 bases clipped from V and 0 bases from J, the junction kept 8 bases outside the gene matches. The CDR3 DNA reads as TGCGCCAGCAGCTTATATAGACAGGGCCTCTCCTACAATGAGCAGTTCTTC. It yields the protein CASSLYRQGLSYNEQFF. The full variable domain, its missing parts supplied by reference TRBV5-1 and TRBJ2-1, is KAGVTQTPRYLIKTRGQQVTLSCSPISGHRSVSWYQQTPGQGLQFLFEYFSETQRNKGNFPGRFSGRQFSNSRSEMNVSTLELGDSALYLCASSLYRQGLSYNEQFFGPGTRLTVL.

The chain uses TRBV4-1 and TRBJ2-7; 10 bases fit TRBD2. Losses at the gene ends were 4 bases for V and 0 bases for J; bases not matched to a gene: 6. Germline V CDR1 and CDR2: MGHRA, YSYEKL. This CDR3 is built from 16 residues. Here the CDR3 reads CASSLSPSGGSYEQYF. The CDR3 bases are TGCGCCAGCAGCCTCAGTCCTAGCGGGGGCTCCTACGAGCAGTACTTC.

This clone occurred once. The chain links TRBV27 to TRBJ2-2; possible D gene TRBD2, 7 bases. Per germline, CDR1 MNHEY and CDR2 SMNVEV (reference sequence). The ends were cut back, 8 bases at V and 6 bases at J, with 22 bases in the middle. This CDR3 contains 16 residues. CDR3 sequence: CASGTRGGRDPGELFF. Written as DNA, the CDR3 is TGTGCCAGCGGTACGAGGGGGGGGCGGGACCCCGGGGAGCTGTTTTTT.

This chain uses TRBV6-5 with TRBJ1-1; 7 nucleotides line up with TRBD1. Germline CDR1 MNHEY, CDR2 SVGAGI. The CDR3 contains 14 residues. Trimming took 5 bases from V and 4 from J; bases not matched to a gene: 7. The CDR3 DNA reads as TGTGCCAGCAGTCGACAGGGTATAAGCACTGAAGCTTTCTTT. It yields the protein CASSRQGISTEAFF.

V is TRBV11-2 and J is TRBJ2-4; perhaps TRBD2 as D (5 bases). Looked up from germline, CDR1 is SGHAT and CDR2 is FQNNGV. Trimming shortened V by 0 bases and J by 1 base, and 13 bases separated the two germline ends. The CDR3 runs to 17 residues. CDR3 sequence reads: CASSLDRGGWAKNIQYF. As DNA, the CDR3 is TGTGCCAGCAGCTTAGATCGGGGTGGCTGGGCCAAAAACATTCAGTACTTC.

As regards this clone: Germline and junction disagree at one end, which may indicate a read error. The chain couples TRBV7-9 to TRBJ1-1; D may be TRBD1 (5 bases). The CDR3 runs 15 residues. Per the germline V gene, CDR1 is SEHNR and CDR2 is FQNEAQ (reference sequence). CDR3 nucleotide sequence: TGTTCCAGCAGCTTTTTGTTCGGGGGATCTACTGAAGCTTTCTTT. Residues: CSSSFLFGGSTEAFF.